The following is a TCR beta chain sequence with its context. Its antigen is still unknown. The record originates from a study of response to subunit inactivated influenza vaccine. General study findings and limits: Every seasonal influenza vaccination brings in few new T cells, the authors suggested.

TCRdb reprocessed the RT-PCR reads via MiXCR and lists one record per CDR3 protein. The repertoire holds hundreds of thousands of distinct CDR3 sequences, with about 12% as singletons. From germline, CDR1 is LGHNA and CDR2 YNFKEQ. The CDR3 has 17 amino acids. Trimming removed 0 bases from V and 5 bases from J; junction bases left unmatched: 10. Sequenced material: PBMCs from blood, taken on the day of vaccination. The receptor was derived from a man over 45 who received an inactivated influenza vaccine. The chain couples TRBV4-2 to TRBJ2-5, with TRBD2 matching 9 bases. DNA of the CDR3: TGTGCCAGCAGCCAAGAGATGGCGGGGGGGCCTAAGGAGACCCAGTACTTC. Translating it yields CASSQEMAGGPKETQYF.